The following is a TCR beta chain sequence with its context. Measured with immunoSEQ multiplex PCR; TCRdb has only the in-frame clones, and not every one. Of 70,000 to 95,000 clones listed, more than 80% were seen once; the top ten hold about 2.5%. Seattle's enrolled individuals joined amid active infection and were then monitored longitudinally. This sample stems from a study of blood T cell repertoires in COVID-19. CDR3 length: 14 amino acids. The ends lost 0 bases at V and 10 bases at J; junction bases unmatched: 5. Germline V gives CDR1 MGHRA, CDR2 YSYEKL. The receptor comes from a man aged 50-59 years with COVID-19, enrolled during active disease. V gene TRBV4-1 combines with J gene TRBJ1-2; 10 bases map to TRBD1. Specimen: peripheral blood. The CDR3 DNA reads TGCGCCAGCAGCCAAGATTTGGGGACAGGGGACTACACCTTC. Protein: CASSQDLGTGDYTF.